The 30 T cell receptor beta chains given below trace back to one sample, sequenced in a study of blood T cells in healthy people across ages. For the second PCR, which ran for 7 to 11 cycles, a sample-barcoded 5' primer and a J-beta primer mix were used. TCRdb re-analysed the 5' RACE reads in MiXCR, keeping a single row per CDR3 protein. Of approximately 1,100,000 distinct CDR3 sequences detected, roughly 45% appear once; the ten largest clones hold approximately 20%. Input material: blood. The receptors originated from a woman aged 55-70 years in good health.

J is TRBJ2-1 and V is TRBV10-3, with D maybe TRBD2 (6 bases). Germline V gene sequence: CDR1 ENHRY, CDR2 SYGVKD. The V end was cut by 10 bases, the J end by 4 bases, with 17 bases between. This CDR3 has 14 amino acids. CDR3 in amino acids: CATTSGTQYNEQFF. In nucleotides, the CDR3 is TGTGCCACCACCTCCGGGACTCAATACAATGAGCAGTTCTTC.

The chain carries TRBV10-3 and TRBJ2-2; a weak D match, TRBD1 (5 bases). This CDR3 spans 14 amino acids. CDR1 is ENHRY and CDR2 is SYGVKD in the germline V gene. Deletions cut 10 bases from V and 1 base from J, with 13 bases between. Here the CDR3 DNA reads TGTGCCACGTCAAGGACAAAGAACACCGGGGAGCTGTTTTTT. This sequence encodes CATSRTKNTGELFF.

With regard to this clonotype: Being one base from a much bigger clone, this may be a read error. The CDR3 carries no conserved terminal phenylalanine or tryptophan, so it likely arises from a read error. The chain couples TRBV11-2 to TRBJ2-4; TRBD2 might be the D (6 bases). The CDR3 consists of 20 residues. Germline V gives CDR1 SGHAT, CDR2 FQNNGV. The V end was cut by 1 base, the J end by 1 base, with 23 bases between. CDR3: CASSLAYEGGSSNAKNIQYY. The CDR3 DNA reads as TGTGCCAGCAGCTTAGCCTACGAAGGAGGGTCTAGTAATGCCAAAAACATTCAGTACTAC.

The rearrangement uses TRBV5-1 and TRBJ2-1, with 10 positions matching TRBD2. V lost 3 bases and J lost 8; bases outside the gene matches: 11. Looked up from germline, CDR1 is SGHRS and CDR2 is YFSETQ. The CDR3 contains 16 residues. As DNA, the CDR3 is TGCGCCAGCAGCTCGGCGTCGACTAGCGGGTTTGATGAGCAGTTCTTC. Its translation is CASSSASTSGFDEQFF.

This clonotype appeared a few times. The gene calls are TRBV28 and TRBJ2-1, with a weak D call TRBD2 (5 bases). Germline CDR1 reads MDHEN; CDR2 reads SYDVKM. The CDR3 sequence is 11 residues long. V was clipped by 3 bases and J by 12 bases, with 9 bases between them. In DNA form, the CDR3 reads TGTGCCAGCAGTTTCGGGATCTGGCAGTTCTTC. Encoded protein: CASSFGIWQFF.

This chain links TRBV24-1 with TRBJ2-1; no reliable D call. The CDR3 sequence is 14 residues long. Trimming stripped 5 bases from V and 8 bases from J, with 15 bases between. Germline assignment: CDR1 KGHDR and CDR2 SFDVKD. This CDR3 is CATSVSAPNHEQFF. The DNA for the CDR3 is TGTGCCACCAGTGTCTCAGCTCCCAACCATGAGCAGTTCTTC.

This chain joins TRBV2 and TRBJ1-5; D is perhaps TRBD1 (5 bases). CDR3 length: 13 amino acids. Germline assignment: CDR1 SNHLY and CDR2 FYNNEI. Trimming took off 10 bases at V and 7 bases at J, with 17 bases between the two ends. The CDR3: CATFSSDSQPQHF. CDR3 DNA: TGTGCCACCTTTAGTTCTGACAGCCAGCCCCAGCATTTT. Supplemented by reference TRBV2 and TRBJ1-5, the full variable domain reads EPEVTQTPSHQVTQMGQEVILRCVPISNHLYFYWYRQILGQKVEFLVSFYNNEISEKSEIFDDQFSVERPDGSNFTLKIRSTKLEDSAMYFCATFSSDSQPQHFGDGTRLSIL.

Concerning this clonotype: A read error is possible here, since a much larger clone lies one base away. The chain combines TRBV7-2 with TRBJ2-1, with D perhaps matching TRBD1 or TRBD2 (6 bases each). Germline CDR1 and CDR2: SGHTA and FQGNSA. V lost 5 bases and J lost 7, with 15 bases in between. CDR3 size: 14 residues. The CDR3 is CTSSPTRGSNEQFF. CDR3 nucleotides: TGTACCAGCAGCCCGACTAGGGGGTCGAATGAGCAGTTCTTC.

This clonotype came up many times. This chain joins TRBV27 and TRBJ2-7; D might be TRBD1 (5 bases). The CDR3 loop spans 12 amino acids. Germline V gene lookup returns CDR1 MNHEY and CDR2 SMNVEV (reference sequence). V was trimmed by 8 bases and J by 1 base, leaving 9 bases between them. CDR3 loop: CASGRASYEQYF. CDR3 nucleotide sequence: TGTGCCAGCGGCAGGGCTTCCTACGAGCAGTACTTC.

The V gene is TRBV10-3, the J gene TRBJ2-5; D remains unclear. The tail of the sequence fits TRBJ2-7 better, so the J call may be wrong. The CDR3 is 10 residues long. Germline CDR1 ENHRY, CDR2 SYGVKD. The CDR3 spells CAIGVGEQYF. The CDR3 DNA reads TGTGCCATAGGAGTGGGCGAGCAGTACTTC.

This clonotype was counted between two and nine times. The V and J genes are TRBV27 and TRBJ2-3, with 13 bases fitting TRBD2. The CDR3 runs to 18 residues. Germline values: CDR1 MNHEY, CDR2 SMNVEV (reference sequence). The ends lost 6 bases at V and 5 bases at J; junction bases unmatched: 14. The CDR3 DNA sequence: TGTGCCAGCAGCCTAAAAGGACTAGCGGGAGTGAGAGTAGATACGCAGTATTTT. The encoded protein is CASSLKGLAGVRVDTQYF.

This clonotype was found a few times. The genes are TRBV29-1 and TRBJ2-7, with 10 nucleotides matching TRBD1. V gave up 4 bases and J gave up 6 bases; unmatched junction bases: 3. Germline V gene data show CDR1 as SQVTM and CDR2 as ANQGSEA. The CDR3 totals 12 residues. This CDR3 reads CSVGWTGGEQYF. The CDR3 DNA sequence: TGCAGCGTTGGTTGGACAGGGGGCGAGCAGTACTTC.

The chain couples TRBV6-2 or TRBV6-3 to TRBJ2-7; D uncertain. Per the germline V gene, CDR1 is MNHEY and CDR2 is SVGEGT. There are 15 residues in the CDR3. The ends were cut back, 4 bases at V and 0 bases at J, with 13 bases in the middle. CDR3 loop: CASSWAEYRSYEQYF. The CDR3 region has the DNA TGTGCCAGCAGTTGGGCCGAGTATCGCTCCTACGAGCAGTACTTC.

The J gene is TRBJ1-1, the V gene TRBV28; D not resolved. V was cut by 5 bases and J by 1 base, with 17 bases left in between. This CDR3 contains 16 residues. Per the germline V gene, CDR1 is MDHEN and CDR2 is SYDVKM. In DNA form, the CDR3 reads TGTGCCAGCAGTCCTACATTCCATCCCACGAACACTGAAGCTTTCTTT. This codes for CASSPTFHPTNTEAFF. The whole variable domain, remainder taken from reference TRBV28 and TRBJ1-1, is DVKVTQSSRYLVKRTGEKVFLECVQDMDHENMFWYRQDPGLGLRLIYFSYDVKMKEKGDIPEGYSVSREKKERFSLILESASTNQTSMYLCASSPTFHPTNTEAFFGQGTRLTVV.

CDR3 loop: CSILTSGGPDTQYF. For the CDR3, the DNA is TGCAGCATACTCACTAGCGGGGGTCCCGATACGCAGTATTTT. The V gene is TRBV29-1, the J gene TRBJ2-3; 11 nucleotides align to TRBD2. The CDR3 is made up of 14 amino acids. Per the germline V gene, CDR1 is SQVTM and CDR2 is ANQGSEA. Germline trimming cut 8 bases from V and 6 bases from J; bases unmatched to any gene: 10.

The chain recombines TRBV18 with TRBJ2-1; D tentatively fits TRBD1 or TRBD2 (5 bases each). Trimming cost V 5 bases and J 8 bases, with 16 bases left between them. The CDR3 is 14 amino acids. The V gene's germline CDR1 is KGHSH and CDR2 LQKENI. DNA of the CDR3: TGTGCCAGCTCATCTAGCAGGAGAGGGGATGAGCAGTTCTTC. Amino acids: CASSSSRRGDEQFF.

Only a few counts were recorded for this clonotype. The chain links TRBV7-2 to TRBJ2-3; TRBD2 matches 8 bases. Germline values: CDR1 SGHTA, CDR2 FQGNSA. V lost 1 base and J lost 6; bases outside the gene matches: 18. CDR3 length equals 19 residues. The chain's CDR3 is CASSLVDGRGGRPGDTQYF. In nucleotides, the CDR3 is TGTGCCAGCAGCTTAGTCGACGGGCGAGGCGGGAGGCCCGGGGATACGCAGTATTTT.

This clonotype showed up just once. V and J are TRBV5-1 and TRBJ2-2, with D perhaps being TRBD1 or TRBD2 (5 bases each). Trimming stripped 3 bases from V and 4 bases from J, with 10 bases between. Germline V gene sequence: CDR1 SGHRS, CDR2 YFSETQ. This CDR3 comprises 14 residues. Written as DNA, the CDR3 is TGCGCCAGCAGCTGGCCTGGGGGCACCGGGGAGCTGTTTTTT. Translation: CASSWPGGTGELFF.

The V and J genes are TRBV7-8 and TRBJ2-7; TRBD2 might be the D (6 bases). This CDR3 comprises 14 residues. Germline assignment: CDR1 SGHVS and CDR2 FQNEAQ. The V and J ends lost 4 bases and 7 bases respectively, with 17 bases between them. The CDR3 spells CASSSEEGRVEQYF. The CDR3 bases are TGTGCCAGCAGCTCCGAGGAGGGGCGGGTAGAGCAGTACTTC.

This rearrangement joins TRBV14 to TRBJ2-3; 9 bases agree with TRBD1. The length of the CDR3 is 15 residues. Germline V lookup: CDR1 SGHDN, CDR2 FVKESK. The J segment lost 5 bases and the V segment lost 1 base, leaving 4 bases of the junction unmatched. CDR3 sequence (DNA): TGTGCCAGCAGCCAAGCCACAGGGGGCGGAGATACGCAGTATTTT. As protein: CASSQATGGGDTQYF.

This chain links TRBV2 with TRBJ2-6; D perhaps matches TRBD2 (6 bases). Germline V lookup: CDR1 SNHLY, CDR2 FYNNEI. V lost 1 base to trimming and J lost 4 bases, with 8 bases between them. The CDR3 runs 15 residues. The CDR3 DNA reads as TGTGCCAGCAGTGAAGGGGGGGTCGGGGCCAACGTCCTGACTTTC. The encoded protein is CASSEGGVGANVLTF.

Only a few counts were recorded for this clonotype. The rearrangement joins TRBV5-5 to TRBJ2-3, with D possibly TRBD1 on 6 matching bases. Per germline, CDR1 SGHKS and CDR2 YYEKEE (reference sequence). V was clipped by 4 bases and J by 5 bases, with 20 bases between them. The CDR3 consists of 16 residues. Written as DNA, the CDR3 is TGTGCCAGCAGCGTGGGGACAATTATGGGTTTAGATACGCAGTATTTT. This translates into CASSVGTIMGLDTQYF.

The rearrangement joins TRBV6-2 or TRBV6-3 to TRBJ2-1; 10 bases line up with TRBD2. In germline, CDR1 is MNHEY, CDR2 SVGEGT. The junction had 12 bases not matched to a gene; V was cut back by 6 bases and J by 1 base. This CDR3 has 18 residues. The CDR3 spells CASRTTPRTSGSYNEQFF. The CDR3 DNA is TGTGCCAGCAGGACCACCCCTAGGACTAGCGGTTCCTACAATGAGCAGTTCTTC.

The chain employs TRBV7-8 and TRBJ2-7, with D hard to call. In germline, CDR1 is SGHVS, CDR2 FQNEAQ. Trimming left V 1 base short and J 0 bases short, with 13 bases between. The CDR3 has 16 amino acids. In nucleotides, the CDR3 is TGTGCCAGCAGCTTAGAGCCCCCGACTCTCTCCTACGAGCAGTACTTC. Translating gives CASSLEPPTLSYEQYF.

CDR3 amino acids: CASSHGQSNTEAFF. The CDR3 nucleotides are TGCGCCAGCAGCCACGGACAAAGTAACACTGAAGCTTTCTTT. The chain recombines TRBV5-1 with TRBJ1-1, with D perhaps TRBD1 (5 bases). Germline CDR1 is SGHRS and CDR2 is YFSETQ. This CDR3 has 14 amino acids. Trimming left V 4 bases short and J 2 bases short, with 12 bases between.

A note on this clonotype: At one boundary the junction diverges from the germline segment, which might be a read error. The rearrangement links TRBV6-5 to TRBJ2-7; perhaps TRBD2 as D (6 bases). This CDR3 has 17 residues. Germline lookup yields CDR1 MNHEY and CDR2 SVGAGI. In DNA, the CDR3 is TGTACCAGCAGTTACTCGGGTCTCCTGGGGACTTTCTACGAGCAGTACTTC. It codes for CTSSYSGLLGTFYEQYF.

The CDR3 protein is CASRRGYKQYF. The CDR3 DNA follows: TGTGCCAGCAGGAGGGGGTACAAGCAGTACTTC. V and J are TRBV27 and TRBJ2-5; tentative D call: TRBD1 (6 bases). Per germline, CDR1 MNHEY and CDR2 SMNVEV (reference sequence). V was pared by 6 bases and J by 11 bases, with 13 bases between. The CDR3 length is 11 residues.

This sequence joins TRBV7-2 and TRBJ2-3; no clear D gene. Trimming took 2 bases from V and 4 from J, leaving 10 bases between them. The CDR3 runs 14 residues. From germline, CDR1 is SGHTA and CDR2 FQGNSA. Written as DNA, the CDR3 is TGTGCCAGCAGCTTAAGCCCAAACGCAGATACGCAGTATTTT. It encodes CASSLSPNADTQYF.

In DNA, the CDR3 is TGCGCCAGCAGCTATAGCGGCCGCACAGATACGCAGTATTTT. Translating gives CASSYSGRTDTQYF. The chain uses TRBV5-1 and TRBJ2-3; possibly TRBD2 for D (6 bases). This CDR3 contains 14 residues. Germline CDR1 reads SGHRS; CDR2 reads YFSETQ. Between the trimmed V and J ends, which lost 3 bases and 1 base, there was a span of 9 bases. The full variable domain, completed using reference TRBV5-1 and TRBJ2-3, is KAGVTQTPRYLIKTRGQQVTLSCSPISGHRSVSWYQQTPGQGLQFLFEYFSETQRNKGNFPGRFSGRQFSNSRSEMNVSTLELGDSALYLCASSYSGRTDTQYFGPGTRLTVL.

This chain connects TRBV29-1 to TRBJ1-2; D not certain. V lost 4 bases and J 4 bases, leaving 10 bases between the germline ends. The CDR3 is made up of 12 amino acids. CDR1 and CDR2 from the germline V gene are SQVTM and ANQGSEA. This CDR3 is CSVATVTYGYTF. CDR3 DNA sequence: TGCAGCGTTGCGACGGTCACCTATGGCTACACCTTC.